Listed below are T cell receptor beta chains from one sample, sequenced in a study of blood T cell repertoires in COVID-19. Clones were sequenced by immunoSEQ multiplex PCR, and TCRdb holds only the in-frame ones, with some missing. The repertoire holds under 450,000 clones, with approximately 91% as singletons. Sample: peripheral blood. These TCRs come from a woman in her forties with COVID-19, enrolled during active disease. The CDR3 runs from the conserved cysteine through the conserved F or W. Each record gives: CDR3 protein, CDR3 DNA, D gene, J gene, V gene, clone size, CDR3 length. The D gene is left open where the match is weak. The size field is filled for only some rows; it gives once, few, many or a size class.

CDR3 protein: CASSLPGTANEKLFF
CDR3 DNA: TGTGCCAGCAGCTTGCCGGGGACAGCAAATGAAAAACTGTTTTTT
D gene: TRBD1
J gene: TRBJ1-4
V gene: TRBV5-4
clone size: .
CDR3 length: 15

CDR3 protein: CASSWTSSSYNEQFF
CDR3 DNA: TGTGCCAGCAGCTGGACTAGCAGCTCCTACAATGAGCAGTTCTTC
D gene: TRBD2
J gene: TRBJ2-1
V gene: TRBV7-6
clone size: once
CDR3 length: 15

CDR3 protein: CASSPRTGTKFNSNQPQHF
CDR3 DNA: TGTGCCAGCAGTCCTAGGACAGGGACAAAATTCAATAGCAATCAGCCCCAGCATTTT
D gene: TRBD1
J gene: TRBJ1-5
V gene: TRBV27
clone size: once
CDR3 length: 19

CDR3 protein: CASSSGGTQYF
CDR3 DNA: TGTGCCAGCTCATCCGGGGGGACCCAGTACTTC
D gene: .
J gene: TRBJ2-5
V gene: TRBV18
clone size: .
CDR3 length: 11

CDR3 protein: CSVVGTRVYNEQFF
CDR3 DNA: TGCAGCGTTGTCGGGACTAGGGTGTACAATGAGCAGTTCTTC
D gene: TRBD2
J gene: TRBJ2-1
V gene: TRBV29-1
clone size: .
CDR3 length: 14

CDR3 protein: CASSHSGDEKLFF
CDR3 DNA: TGCGCCAGCAGCCACTCGGGGGATGAAAAACTGTTTTTT
D gene: .
J gene: TRBJ1-4
V gene: TRBV4-3
clone size: .
CDR3 length: 13

CDR3 protein: CASSESGQGRRPQHF
CDR3 DNA: TGTGCCAGCAGTGAATCAGGACAGGGAAGGCGGCCCCAGCATTTT
D gene: TRBD1
J gene: TRBJ1-5
V gene: TRBV2
clone size: .
CDR3 length: 15

CDR3 protein: CASSHRQVFF
CDR3 DNA: TGTGCCAGCAGCCACAGGCAGGTGTTTTTT
D gene: .
J gene: TRBJ1-4
V gene: TRBV6-6
clone size: .
CDR3 length: 10

CDR3 protein: CASSLVSGQVHGYTF
CDR3 DNA: TGTGCCAGCAGCTTAGTTTCGGGACAGGTCCATGGCTACACCTTC
D gene: TRBD1
J gene: TRBJ1-2
V gene: TRBV7-2
clone size: .
CDR3 length: 15

CDR3 protein: CSAQGGSGANVLTF
CDR3 DNA: TGCAGCGCCCAAGGGGGATCTGGGGCCAACGTCCTGACTTTC
D gene: .
J gene: TRBJ2-6
V gene: TRBV29-1
clone size: .
CDR3 length: 14

CDR3 protein: CASSYQLIGGQETQYF
CDR3 DNA: TGTGCCAGCAGTTACCAATTGATCGGGGGTCAGGAGACCCAGTACTTC
D gene: .
J gene: TRBJ2-5
V gene: TRBV6-5
clone size: .
CDR3 length: 16

CDR3 protein: CASIPGAGAPEQYF
CDR3 DNA: TGTGCCAGCATTCCCGGGGCAGGGGCTCCCGAGCAGTACTTC
D gene: .
J gene: TRBJ2-7
V gene: TRBV7-9
clone size: .
CDR3 length: 14

CDR3 protein: CASSEYRDRGHYGYTF
CDR3 DNA: TGTGCCAGCAGTGAATACCGGGACAGGGGCCACTATGGCTACACCTTC
D gene: TRBD1
J gene: TRBJ1-2
V gene: TRBV25-1
clone size: .
CDR3 length: 16

CDR3 protein: CASSRTGQYEQYF
CDR3 DNA: TGTGCCAGCAGTCGGACAGGCCAGTACGAGCAGTACTTC
D gene: TRBD1
J gene: TRBJ2-7
V gene: TRBV28
clone size: .
CDR3 length: 13

CDR3 protein: CASNFGDGRMNTEAFF
CDR3 DNA: TGTGCCAGCAACTTCGGGGACGGGAGAATGAACACTGAAGCTTTCTTT
D gene: .
J gene: TRBJ1-1
V gene: TRBV7-9
clone size: .
CDR3 length: 16

CDR3 protein: CSVLGGANTGELFF
CDR3 DNA: TGCAGCGTCCTGGGAGGGGCGAACACCGGGGAGCTGTTTTTT
D gene: TRBD2
J gene: TRBJ2-2
V gene: TRBV29-1
clone size: .
CDR3 length: 14

CDR3 protein: CASSPTGGMSGNTIYF
CDR3 DNA: TGTGCCAGCAGTCCGACAGGGGGAATGTCTGGAAACACCATATATTTT
D gene: TRBD1
J gene: TRBJ1-3
V gene: TRBV5-4
clone size: .
CDR3 length: 16

CDR3 protein: CASSLEGRVEEKLFF
CDR3 DNA: TGCGCCAGCAGCTTGGAGGGCAGGGTGGAGGAAAAACTGTTTTTT
D gene: .
J gene: TRBJ1-4
V gene: TRBV5-1
clone size: .
CDR3 length: 15

CDR3 protein: CASSLTAGGYTF
CDR3 DNA: TGTGCCAGCAGTTTGACAGCTGGTGGCTACACCTTC
D gene: .
J gene: TRBJ1-2
V gene: TRBV12-3/TRBV12-4
clone size: .
CDR3 length: 12

CDR3 protein: CASSPDREAEAFF
CDR3 DNA: TGTGCCAGCAGCCCTGACAGGGAGGCTGAAGCTTTCTTT
D gene: TRBD1
J gene: TRBJ1-1
V gene: TRBV7-3
clone size: .
CDR3 length: 13

CDR3 protein: CASSLRPGLAGYNEQFF
CDR3 DNA: TGTGCCAGCAGTTTACGCCCGGGACTAGCGGGGTACAATGAGCAGTTCTTC
D gene: TRBD2
J gene: TRBJ2-1
V gene: TRBV27
clone size: .
CDR3 length: 17

CDR3 protein: CASSPRTGSGNTIYF
CDR3 DNA: TGTGCCAGCAGCCCAAGGACAGGATCTGGAAACACCATATATTTT
D gene: TRBD1
J gene: TRBJ1-3
V gene: TRBV7-2
clone size: once
CDR3 length: 15

CDR3 protein: CSVFGVGTEAFF
CDR3 DNA: TGCAGCGTTTTCGGGGTTGGCACTGAAGCTTTCTTT
D gene: .
J gene: TRBJ1-1
V gene: TRBV29-1
clone size: .
CDR3 length: 12

CDR3 protein: CAISPGGGELFF
CDR3 DNA: TGTGCCATCAGTCCAGGTGGCGGGGAGCTGTTTTTT
D gene: .
J gene: TRBJ2-2
V gene: TRBV10-3
clone size: few
CDR3 length: 12

CDR3 protein: CASTRGNEKLFF
CDR3 DNA: TGTGCCAGCACGCGGGGAAATGAAAAACTGTTTTTT
D gene: .
J gene: TRBJ1-4
V gene: TRBV2
clone size: few
CDR3 length: 12

CDR3 protein: CASSYSGATEAFF
CDR3 DNA: TGTGCCAGCAGTTACTCTGGGGCTACTGAAGCTTTCTTT
D gene: .
J gene: TRBJ1-1
V gene: TRBV6-2/TRBV6-3
clone size: .
CDR3 length: 13

CDR3 protein: CASSGTGTSYEQYF
CDR3 DNA: TGTGCCAGCAGTGGGACCGGGACTAGCTACGAGCAGTACTTC
D gene: TRBD2
J gene: TRBJ2-7
V gene: TRBV27
clone size: .
CDR3 length: 14

CDR3 protein: CASSARDRAQETQYF
CDR3 DNA: TGTGCCAGCAGCGCCCGGGACAGGGCGCAAGAGACCCAGTACTTC
D gene: TRBD1
J gene: TRBJ2-5
V gene: TRBV9
clone size: .
CDR3 length: 15

CDR3 protein: CASSPGQTVSPEAFF
CDR3 DNA: TGTGCCAGCAGTCCCGGACAGACCGTTTCCCCTGAAGCTTTCTTT
D gene: .
J gene: TRBJ1-1
V gene: TRBV6-6
clone size: once
CDR3 length: 15

CDR3 protein: CASSDGGNQPQHF
CDR3 DNA: TGTGCCAGCAGCGATGGGGGGAATCAGCCCCAGCATTTT
D gene: .
J gene: TRBJ1-5
V gene: TRBV7-2
clone size: .
CDR3 length: 13

CDR3 protein: CASSFLGQGAFRGYTF
CDR3 DNA: TGTGCCAGCAGCTTTTTGGGACAGGGGGCTTTTCGGGGCTACACCTTC
D gene: TRBD1
J gene: TRBJ1-2
V gene: TRBV7-9
clone size: .
CDR3 length: 16

CDR3 protein: CASYKTGFDGYTF
CDR3 DNA: TGTGCCTCTTATAAAACAGGGTTCGATGGCTACACCTTC
D gene: .
J gene: TRBJ1-2
V gene: TRBV30
clone size: .
CDR3 length: 13

CDR3 protein: CSVTDRGLEKLFF
CDR3 DNA: TGCAGCGTTACGGACAGGGGGCTTGAAAAACTGTTTTTT
D gene: TRBD1
J gene: TRBJ1-4
V gene: TRBV29-1
clone size: .
CDR3 length: 13

CDR3 protein: CATSSALGRGTSNEQFF
CDR3 DNA: TGTGCCACCAGCAGCGCCCTTGGGCGGGGAACGTCCAATGAGCAGTTCTTC
D gene: .
J gene: TRBJ2-1
V gene: TRBV15
clone size: .
CDR3 length: 17

CDR3 protein: CASSEGVGRGNEKLFF
CDR3 DNA: TGTGCCAGCAGCGAGGGGGTAGGACGGGGTAATGAAAAACTGTTTTTT
D gene: .
J gene: TRBJ1-4
V gene: TRBV9
clone size: .
CDR3 length: 16

CDR3 protein: CASSLGGNYGYTF
CDR3 DNA: TGTGCCAGCAGCTTGGGAGGGAACTATGGCTACACCTTC
D gene: .
J gene: TRBJ1-2
V gene: TRBV12-3/TRBV12-4
clone size: .
CDR3 length: 13

CDR3 protein: CASSQVDSGNSPLHF
CDR3 DNA: TGTGCCAGCAGCCAGGTGGACAGCGGAAATTCACCCCTCCACTTT
D gene: .
J gene: TRBJ1-6
V gene: TRBV3-1/TRBV3-2
clone size: .
CDR3 length: 15

CDR3 protein: CASSFPGGASNQPQHF
CDR3 DNA: TGTGCCAGTAGTTTCCCAGGGGGCGCCAGCAATCAGCCCCAGCATTTT
D gene: TRBD1
J gene: TRBJ1-5
V gene: TRBV19
clone size: .
CDR3 length: 16

CDR3 protein: CASSLPGGETQYF
CDR3 DNA: TGTGCCAGCAGCTTACCAGGGGGGGAGACCCAGTACTTC
D gene: .
J gene: TRBJ2-5
V gene: TRBV11-2
clone size: .
CDR3 length: 13

CDR3 protein: CASSYGFRGQNTEAFF
CDR3 DNA: TGTGCCAGCAGTTACGGTTTTAGGGGGCAGAACACTGAAGCTTTCTTT
D gene: TRBD1
J gene: TRBJ1-1
V gene: TRBV6-6
clone size: .
CDR3 length: 16

CDR3 protein: CASSLSGGGGRQPQHF
CDR3 DNA: TGTGCCAGCAGTTTATCAGGTGGGGGCGGGAGACAGCCCCAGCATTTT
D gene: .
J gene: TRBJ1-5
V gene: TRBV27
clone size: .
CDR3 length: 16

CDR3 protein: CASSLNGFSGNTIYF
CDR3 DNA: TGTGCCAGCAGTCTCAACGGGTTCTCTGGAAACACCATATATTTT
D gene: .
J gene: TRBJ1-3
V gene: TRBV6-5
clone size: .
CDR3 length: 15

CDR3 protein: CAWTGSSYYNEQFF
CDR3 DNA: TGTGCCTGGACGGGAAGCAGTTACTACAATGAGCAGTTCTTC
D gene: .
J gene: TRBJ2-1
V gene: TRBV30
clone size: .
CDR3 length: 14

CDR3 protein: CASSEGPVGDEQFF
CDR3 DNA: TGCGCCAGCAGTGAGGGGCCAGTCGGGGATGAGCAGTTCTTC
D gene: .
J gene: TRBJ2-1
V gene: TRBV10-1
clone size: .
CDR3 length: 14

CDR3 protein: CASTSPLGQSNQPQHF
CDR3 DNA: TGTGCCAGCACCTCGCCGTTGGGGCAGTCCAATCAGCCCCAGCATTTT
D gene: .
J gene: TRBJ1-5
V gene: TRBV28
clone size: once
CDR3 length: 16

CDR3 protein: CASSSNLGLLRQQFF
CDR3 DNA: TGTGCCAGCAGCTCCAACTTGGGACTTCTAAGGCAACAGTTCTTC
D gene: .
J gene: TRBJ2-1
V gene: TRBV7-9
clone size: .
CDR3 length: 15

CDR3 protein: CASSAGHPVGNTIYF
CDR3 DNA: TGTGCCAGCAGCGCGGGACACCCCGTGGGAAACACCATATATTTT
D gene: .
J gene: TRBJ1-3
V gene: TRBV9
clone size: .
CDR3 length: 15

CDR3 protein: CASRPSGGYNSPLHF
CDR3 DNA: TGTGCCAGCAGGCCCTCGGGGGGCTATAATTCACCCCTCCACTTT
D gene: .
J gene: TRBJ1-6
V gene: TRBV7-9
clone size: .
CDR3 length: 15

CDR3 protein: CASSLPPGTGHEQYF
CDR3 DNA: TGTGCCAGCAGCCTCCCTCCCGGGACAGGCCACGAGCAGTACTTC
D gene: TRBD1
J gene: TRBJ2-7
V gene: TRBV7-8
clone size: once
CDR3 length: 15

CDR3 protein: CASSYRSFSYEQYF
CDR3 DNA: TGTGCCAGCAGCTACAGGAGTTTCTCCTACGAGCAGTACTTC
D gene: .
J gene: TRBJ2-7
V gene: TRBV11-1
clone size: .
CDR3 length: 14

CDR3 protein: CASSQGAQGVWQYF
CDR3 DNA: TGTGCCAGCAGCCAAGGGGCACAGGGGGTTTGGCAGTACTTC
D gene: TRBD1
J gene: TRBJ2-7
V gene: TRBV3-1/TRBV3-2
clone size: .
CDR3 length: 14

CDR3 protein: CASSYRVDSSYEQYF
CDR3 DNA: TGTGCCAGCAGTTACCGCGTCGACAGCTCCTACGAGCAGTACTTC
D gene: .
J gene: TRBJ2-7
V gene: TRBV6-2/TRBV6-3
clone size: .
CDR3 length: 15

CDR3 protein: CASGGQGALGTEAFF
CDR3 DNA: TGTGCCAGCGGAGGACAGGGGGCGTTGGGCACTGAAGCTTTCTTT
D gene: TRBD1
J gene: TRBJ1-1
V gene: TRBV7-9
clone size: .
CDR3 length: 15

CDR3 protein: CASSPNGRSVVGSPLHF
CDR3 DNA: TGTGCCAGCTCACCGAACGGGAGATCCGTCGTTGGTTCACCCCTCCACTTT
D gene: .
J gene: TRBJ1-6
V gene: TRBV18
clone size: .
CDR3 length: 17

CDR3 protein: CASSRTGELFF
CDR3 DNA: TGTGCCAGCAGTCGGACCGGGGAGCTGTTTTTT
D gene: .
J gene: TRBJ2-2
V gene: TRBV28
clone size: .
CDR3 length: 11

CDR3 protein: CASSVGRSSYEQYF
CDR3 DNA: TGTGCCAGCAGCGTAGGGCGGAGCTCCTACGAGCAGTACTTC
D gene: .
J gene: TRBJ2-7
V gene: TRBV9
clone size: .
CDR3 length: 14

CDR3 protein: CASSLGQGRTGNQPQHF
CDR3 DNA: TGTGCCAGCAGTCTCGGACAGGGGAGAACGGGCAATCAGCCCCAGCATTTT
D gene: TRBD1
J gene: TRBJ1-5
V gene: TRBV28
clone size: .
CDR3 length: 17

CDR3 protein: CASSIDSGWASGTDTQYF
CDR3 DNA: TGTGCCAGTAGTATAGATTCTGGGTGGGCTAGCGGCACAGATACGCAGTATTTT
D gene: .
J gene: TRBJ2-3
V gene: TRBV19
clone size: .
CDR3 length: 18